These 14 T cell receptor beta chains originate from one sample sequenced in a study of identical twins. TCRdb reprocessed the 5' RACE reads with MiXCR, giving one entry per CDR3 protein. The repertoire consists of 420,000 or so distinct CDR3 sequences, with approximately 17% occurring once and the leading ten covering around 12%. Sequenced material: naive T cells sorted from blood. The receptor source for this set is a middle-aged man in good health.

Ten or more counts support this clonotype. This rearrangement joins TRBV4-2 to TRBJ1-1; 8 bases match TRBD1. V trimming: 0 bases; J trimming: 3 bases; junction bases outside the gene matches: 3. The germline V gene has CDR1 LGHNA and CDR2 YNFKEQ. CDR3 length: 15 amino acids. CDR3 in amino acids: CASSQDRTGHTEAFF. The CDR3 DNA is TGTGCCAGCAGCCAAGATCGGACAGGGCACACTGAAGCTTTCTTT.

The V gene is TRBV28, the J gene TRBJ2-2, with unresolved D. Germline lookup yields CDR1 MDHEN and CDR2 SYDVKM. The CDR3 contains 13 residues. The V gene lost 5 bases and the J gene lost 4 bases, with 8 bases spanning the gap. The DNA of the CDR3 is TGTGCCAGCAGTATTCGGGTCACCGGGGAGCTGTTTTTT. Its protein product is CASSIRVTGELFF.

This clonotype has a handful of counts. The rearrangement links TRBV6-5 to TRBJ2-1, with D uncertain. The CDR3 is made up of 11 amino acids. With 10 bases removed from V and 6 bases from J, the gap between germline ends came to 10 bases. The germline gives CDR1 MNHEY, CDR2 SVGAGI. This chain's CDR3 is CATTSGNEQFF. Here the CDR3 DNA reads TGTGCCACCACCAGTGGCAATGAGCAGTTCTTC.

The chain combines TRBV15 with TRBJ1-6, with D possibly being TRBD1 (5 bases). Germline V gene lookup returns CDR1 LNHNV and CDR2 YYDKDF (reference sequence). V dropped 0 bases and J dropped 8 bases, with 11 bases sitting between them. This CDR3 comprises 15 residues. In DNA, the CDR3 is TGTGCCACCAGCAGAGAGAGGCAGGGCTATTCACCCCTCCACTTT. This gives the protein CATSRERQGYSPLHF.

This clonotype was recorded at least ten times. V usage is TRBV29-1 and J usage is TRBJ2-7; D remains ambiguous. Trimming removed 8 bases at V and 3 bases at J, with 14 bases between. CDR1 is SQVTM and CDR2 is ANQGSEA in the germline V gene. The length of the CDR3 is 12 residues. CDR3 sequence reads: CSTRTVNYEQYF. The CDR3 DNA follows: TGCAGCACCCGAACAGTGAACTACGAGCAGTACTTC.

This chain uses TRBV10-2 with TRBJ1-1; D not certain. V lost 3 bases to trimming and J lost 1 base, with 9 bases between them. CDR3 length equals 14 residues. Germline V gives CDR1 WSHSY, CDR2 SAAADI. This chain's CDR3 is CASSDKYRNTEAFF. CDR3 DNA: TGCGCCAGCAGTGACAAGTACAGGAACACTGAAGCTTTCTTT.

This clonotype was counted between two and nine times. J is TRBJ1-2 and V is TRBV29-1, with TRBD1 matching over 7 bases. Trimming took 7 bases from V and 2 from J; bases not matched to a gene: 7. The CDR3 spans 13 residues. Germline V gives CDR1 SQVTM, CDR2 ANQGSEA. The CDR3 sequence: CSASTGTNYGYTF. DNA of the CDR3: TGCAGCGCATCGACAGGGACGAACTATGGCTACACCTTC.

This clonotype was recorded at least ten times. The chain recombines TRBV9 with TRBJ2-3; D is undetermined. Trimming took off 1 base at V and 4 bases at J, with 10 bases between the two ends. CDR1 and CDR2 (germline): SGDLS, YYNGEE. The length of the CDR3 is 14 residues. CDR3 nucleotides: TGTGCCAGCAGCGTACTGCCTCCCCCAGATACGCAGTATTTT. Its protein product is CASSVLPPPDTQYF.

This clonotype has only a few counts. The rearrangement uses TRBV7-8 and TRBJ2-7; D gene uncertain. V lost 2 bases to trimming and J lost 2 bases, with 7 bases between them. Germline values: CDR1 SGHVS, CDR2 FQNEAQ. The CDR3 has 13 amino acids. The chain's CDR3 is CASSLTLTYEQYF. The CDR3 DNA follows: TGTGCCAGCAGCTTAACCCTAACCTACGAGCAGTACTTC.

This clonotype was detected ten times or more. The chain links TRBV6-2 or TRBV6-3 to TRBJ2-6; D is unclear. The CDR3 extends over 12 amino acids. Deletions cut 5 bases from V and 3 bases from J, with 2 bases between. Germline assignment: CDR1 MNHEY and CDR2 SVGEGT. The CDR3 region is CASSRGANVLTF. The CDR3 DNA reads as TGTGCCAGCAGTCGTGGGGCCAACGTCCTGACTTTC.

This clonotype came up a few times. The chain links TRBV9 to TRBJ2-7, with D tentatively TRBD1 (5 bases). The CDR3 runs 13 residues. V was trimmed by 1 base and J by 2 bases, leaving 7 bases between them. Germline V gene data show CDR1 as SGDLS and CDR2 as YYNGEE. The CDR3 loop is CASSVQGPYEQYF. CDR3 sequence (DNA): TGTGCCAGCAGCGTACAGGGTCCCTACGAGCAGTACTTC. Drawing the rest from reference TRBV9 and TRBJ2-7, the complete variable domain is DSGVTQTPKHLITATGQRVTLRCSPRSGDLSVYWYQQSLDQGLQFLIQYYNGEERAKGNILERFSAQQFPDLHSELNLSSLELGDSALYFCASSVQGPYEQYFGPGTRLTVT.

V gene TRBV6-5 combines with J gene TRBJ1-1; no clear D. The V gene's germline CDR1 is MNHEY and CDR2 SVGAGI. Trimming stripped 2 bases from V and 4 bases from J, with 8 bases between. This CDR3 comprises 13 residues. The CDR3 DNA is TGTGCCAGCAGTTACAGGAAACTCACTGAAGCTTTCTTT. Residues: CASSYRKLTEAFF.

DNA for the CDR3: TGCGCCAGCAGCCAAGATCCCGGAACTGCTACGCAGTATTTT. Residues: CASSQDPGTATQYF. The chain couples TRBV4-3 to TRBJ2-3; the D is unclear. Germline V gene data show CDR1 as LGHNA and CDR2 as YSLEER. The V end lost 0 bases, the J end lost 8 bases, and 12 bases lay between the germline ends. The CDR3 is 14 residues long.

In this sample, this clonotype turned up a few times. This chain uses TRBV29-1 with TRBJ2-7, with 8 bases fitting TRBD2. Losses at the gene ends were 2 bases for V and 2 bases for J; bases not matched to a gene: 2. The CDR3 totals 13 residues. Germline V gene lookup returns CDR1 SQVTM and CDR2 ANQGSEA. CDR3 sequence (DNA): TGCAGCGTTGAAACGGGACTAGCCTACGAGCAGTACTTC. Translated, it gives CSVETGLAYEQYF.